This TCR beta chain originates from a study of T-cell reconstitution after alpha-beta-depleted transplantation in children (dated by TCRdb to 2016 to 2017). General notes on the study: The study quantitatively tracked T-cell immune reconstitution after TCRalphabeta/CD19-depleted allogeneic hematopoietic cell transplantation in children using TCR repertoire profiling.

V is pruned by 1 base and J by 0 bases, leaving 4 bases of the junction without a gene match. There are 15 amino acids in the CDR3, from cysteine to phenylalanine inclusive. Only the CDR3 part of the read is kept: 45 bases, read in frame from the first base. CDR1 and CDR2, looked up from the germline V gene, are SQVTM and ANQGSEA. The treatment or condition label here, explained by the study, means: allogeneic hematopoietic cell transplantation with graft depleted of TCRalphabeta T cells and CD19 B cells. The children who served as transplant recipients had been given grafts of TCRalphabeta/CD19-depleted allogeneic hematopoietic cells. This clonotype was counted many times. Its antigen has not been determined. It has no much larger one-base neighbor in the sample; base qualities were not kept. What the research found in general, with its limitations: About two months after transplant, the apparently early recovery of alphabetaT-cell counts reportedly depended on just several hundred clones that had expanded rapidly and came from non-depleted graft cells. Over the following months the frequencies of hyperexpanded clones went down, and after one year T-cell counts and TCRbeta diversity were mostly credited to newly produced T cells. In some patients, the high TCRbeta diversity seen at day 60 was put down to recipient T cells and intrathymic progenitors that had survived conditioning.

The library was generated by PCR. This sample was sequenced with an Illumina HiSeq 2500. TCR library preparation used molecular barcoding, with unique molecular identifiers applied to normalize quantification of the TCRbeta repertoire. TCRdb cleaned the public reads at Q25 with fastp, built clones with MiXCR and kept in-frame beta chains. When rows share a CDR3 protein, they turn into one entry using the most common DNA and genes. The sample table records a few hundred thousand distinct CDR3 sequences; under 14% of these occur just once. The ten top clones hold around 20% of the sample. Specimen: peripheral blood, collected 180 days after TCRalphabeta/CD19-depleted stem cell transplant. The V and J segments used are TRBV29-1 and TRBJ2-7, with 9 bases in between that match TRBD1. The receptor was derived from a male patient aged 2-15 years who had a stem cell transplant for chronic granulomatous disease, so the T cells may come from the graft donor. CDR3 reads: CSVEGRQGVSYEQYF. The nucleotides are TGCAGCGTTGAAGGGAGACAGGGGGTCTCCTACGAGCAGTACTTC.